This T cell receptor beta chain was recorded in a study of T-cell reconstitution after alpha-beta-depleted transplantation in children. Findings and limits, study-wide: Alpha-beta T cells present about two months after transplant were reported to originate from several hundred expanded graft clones.

In this sample, this clonotype turned up a few times. Its antigen remains unknown. As it was prepared, the TCRbeta library received unique molecular identifiers. TCRdb reprocessed the PCR reads via MiXCR and lists one record per CDR3 protein. Among more than 300,000 distinct CDR3 sequences listed, about 16% were seen once. V was cut by 4 bases and J by 6 bases, with 10 bases left in between. This CDR3 spans 12 amino acids. Germline assignment: CDR1 SEHNR and CDR2 FQNEAQ (reference sequence). The specimen was PBMCs, mostly from graft donor cells, collected 360 days after TCRalphabeta/CD19-depleted stem cell transplant. The source of this sequence is a male patient between 2 and 15 years old who had a stem cell transplant for acute lymphoblastic leukemia, so the T cells may come from the graft donor. This sequence joins TRBV7-9 and TRBJ2-7; D not resolved. The chain's CDR3 is CASSSRSIEQYF. As DNA, the CDR3 is TGTGCCAGCAGCTCCCGGAGCATCGAGCAGTACTTC.